This TCR beta chain comes out of a study of PD-1 blockade in classical Hodgkin lymphoma. Every patient had relapsed following autologous stem cell transplantation, and cohorts differed in brentuximab vedotin exposure. CDR1 is KGHSH and CDR2 is LQKENI in the germline V gene. This CDR3 comprises 15 residues. Trimming cost V 3 bases and J 1 base, with 10 bases left between them. Only in-frame clones appear in the TCRdb table, and some are missing; sequencing was by immunoSEQ multiplex PCR. The table shows 40,000 to 45,000 clones, with over 60% occurring only once. The gene calls are TRBV18 and TRBJ2-4, with D tentatively TRBD1 (6 bases). Sequencing was performed on peripheral blood mononuclear cells (PBMCs), taken at baseline. The TCR comes from a human donor with classical Hodgkin lymphoma. The CDR3 nucleotides are TGTGCCAGCTCACCCGATCAGGGGGCCAAAAACATTCAGTACTTC. It encodes CASSPDQGAKNIQYF.